This TCR beta chain was found in a study of cytomegalovirus exposure and HLA in healthy donors. The CDR3 sequence is 14 residues long. After removal of 5 bases from V and 3 bases from J, the junction contained 6 bases not matched to a gene. Germline CDR1 and CDR2: MNHNY and SVGAGI (reference sequence). Study results and caveats: The study designated around 150 TCR beta chains cytomegalovirus-associated.

For this clone: Its cognate antigen is unknown.

13 Jbeta primers and 60 Vbeta primers were used for the PCR. Sequenced by immunoSEQ multiplex PCR; TCRdb stores in-frame clones only, minus some. This table has approximately 130,000 clones, 85% to 90% appearing once. The J gene is TRBJ1-2, the V gene TRBV6-6; 7 bases align to TRBD1. This TCR was recovered from a woman under 40 in good health and CMV-seronegative. Material: PBMCs. The CDR3 DNA sequence: TGTGCCAGCAGTCGTCCTACAGGGGACTATGGCTACACCTTC. It translates to CASSRPTGDYGYTF.